These 15 T cell receptor beta chains came from one sample sequenced in a study of regulatory T cells in long-lasting Graves disease. As for time point: newly diagnosed GD, antithyroid drugs for less than 3 months. RNA extracted from PBMCs served as the sequencing template. Construction of the TCR beta libraries employed iRepertoire HTBI primers in conjunction with Arm-PCR of CDR3 regions. TCRdb analysed the multiplex PCR reads with MiXCR anew, one entry per CDR3 protein. The profile shows about 240,000 distinct CDR3 sequences, 20% to 25% of them singletons. The specimen comprised peripheral blood mononuclear cells (PBMCs), sampled at new diagnosis, from a patient treated with antithyroid drugs. These receptors originate from a female donor with Graves disease.

This clonotype has at least ten counts. The rearrangement uses TRBV3-1 and TRBJ1-6; D may be TRBD1 (6 bases). With 1 base removed from V and 7 bases from J, the gap between germline ends came to 11 bases. The CDR3 contains 15 residues. Looked up from germline, CDR1 is LGHDT and CDR2 is YNNKEL (reference sequence). This CDR3 reads CASSQGGQGNSPLHF. The DNA of the CDR3 is TGTGCCAGCAGCCAAGGGGGCCAGGGGAATTCACCCCTCCACTTT.

This clonotype was seen at least ten times. The genes are TRBV6-1 and TRBJ2-7; D is tentatively TRBD1 or TRBD2 (5 bases each). CDR1 and CDR2 (germline): MNHNS, SASEGT. The V and J ends lost 6 bases and 7 bases respectively, with 16 bases between them. This CDR3 contains 13 residues. CDR3 sequence (DNA): TGTGCCAGCAGAACCGGGGCGTCTGGGGAGCAGTACTTC. This codes for CASRTGASGEQYF.

In its sample, this clonotype was seen many times. This chain joins TRBV29-1 and TRBJ2-1, with 8 bases identical to TRBD2. V dropped 5 bases and J dropped 6; count of bases not matched to a gene: 12. Germline CDR1 reads SQVTM; CDR2 reads ANQGSEA. The CDR3 consists of 15 residues. This CDR3 is CSVRGNYAGGNEQFF. The CDR3 nucleotides are TGCAGCGTTCGGGGCAATTATGCGGGAGGCAATGAGCAGTTCTTC.

This clonotype was detected only once. Since a far larger clone is one base different, this is likely a read error. Lacking the conserved final phenylalanine or tryptophan, this CDR3 likely reflects a read error. J is TRBJ1-6 and V is TRBV11-2; perhaps TRBD1 as D (5 bases). The ends were cut back, 5 bases at V and 10 bases at J, with 15 bases in the middle. The CDR3 sequence is 14 residues long. The germline gives CDR1 SGHAT, CDR2 FQNNGV. In DNA, the CDR3 is TGTGCCAGCAGCCGAGACAGCCACGGGTCACCCCTCCACTCT. Its protein product is CASSRDSHGSPLHS.

This clonotype has at least ten counts. This sequence joins TRBV7-6 and TRBJ2-3, with D unclear. Looked up from germline, CDR1 is SGHVS and CDR2 is FNYEAQ. Between the trimmed V and J ends, which lost 5 bases and 4 bases, there was a span of 10 bases. This CDR3 has 13 amino acids. CDR3: CASSPWGPDTQYF. The CDR3 DNA reads as TGTGCCAGCAGCCCCTGGGGTCCAGATACGCAGTATTTT.

As concerns this clonotype: Since a far larger clone is one base different, this is likely a read error. This chain connects TRBV14 to TRBJ1-1; D is unresolved. This CDR3 is built from 11 residues. Germline-derived CDR1 and CDR2 are SGHDN and FVKESK. The CDR3 nucleotides are TGTGCCAGCAGCCAAAGCACTAAAGCTTTCTTT. It yields the protein CASSQSTKAFF.

This chain joins TRBV5-5 and TRBJ2-7; D tentatively fits TRBD1 or TRBD2 (5 bases each). The CDR3 has 15 residues. V was clipped by 4 bases and J by 2 bases, with 16 bases between them. Germline V gives CDR1 SGHKS, CDR2 YYEKEE (reference sequence). The CDR3 DNA is TGTGCCAGCAGCACTACCTGGAGAGGGGCCTACGAGCAGTACTTC. Translation gives CASSTTWRGAYEQYF. Based on the CDR3 plus reference TRBV5-5 and TRBJ2-7, the full variable domain is DAGVTQSPTHLIKTRGQQVTLRCSPISGHKSVSWYQQVLGQGPQFIFQYYEKEERGRGNFPDRFSARQFPNYSSELNVNALLLGDSALYLCASSTTWRGAYEQYFGPGTRLTVT.

This sequence joins TRBV11-2 and TRBJ2-1; 8 bases are shared with TRBD1. The V gene's germline CDR1 is SGHAT and CDR2 FQNNGV. CDR3 length: 14 amino acids. V shed 5 bases, J shed 5 bases, and the junction held 5 bases outside the gene matches. CDR3 coding DNA: TGTGCCAGCAGCCGGACAGGGCGGAACAATGAGCAGTTCTTC. Translation: CASSRTGRNNEQFF.

The genes are TRBV20-1 and TRBJ2-6; D is unclear. Germline CDR1 DFQATT, CDR2 SNEGSKA (reference sequence). Trimming stripped 4 bases from V and 0 bases from J, with 10 bases between. This CDR3 is 15 amino acids long. The CDR3 DNA reads TGCAGTGCTAAGGACCCGTACTCTGGGGCCAACGTCCTGACTTTC. It encodes CSAKDPYSGANVLTF.

This clonotype was seen ten or more times. V is TRBV20-1 and J is TRBJ1-2; D is ambiguous. This CDR3 is built from 14 residues. The ends were cut back, 2 bases at V and 2 bases at J, with 12 bases in the middle. Germline lookup yields CDR1 DFQATT and CDR2 SNEGSKA (reference sequence). The CDR3 sequence is CSARRLSLNYGYTF. CDR3 nucleotides: TGCAGTGCTAGACGTTTAAGTCTAAACTATGGCTACACCTTC.

The chain is built from TRBV24-1 and TRBJ2-5; TRBD1 agrees at 9 bases. This CDR3 comprises 19 residues. Germline lookup yields CDR1 KGHDR and CDR2 SFDVKD. The V segment lost 4 bases and the J segment 5 bases; nucleotides outside the gene matches: 19. CDR3: CATSDPRPGTGSFYETQYF. CDR3 nucleotide sequence: TGTGCCACCAGTGACCCCCGGCCCGGGACAGGGTCTTTTTACGAGACCCAGTACTTC.

This clonotype was found many times. The rearrangement uses TRBV29-1 and TRBJ2-7; 7 bases line up with TRBD1. The length of the CDR3 is 14 residues. The ends lost 5 bases at V and 7 bases at J; junction bases unmatched: 14. CDR1 and CDR2 (germline): SQVTM, ANQGSEA. The CDR3 loop is CSVLWTGSVGEQYF. Here the CDR3 DNA reads TGCAGCGTTCTTTGGACAGGCAGTGTTGGGGAGCAGTACTTC.

V gene TRBV6-1 combines with J gene TRBJ1-5; TRBD1 is a possible D gene (5 bases). This CDR3 is 13 amino acids long. Germline V gene sequence: CDR1 MNHNS, CDR2 SASEGT. Trimming stripped 6 bases from V and 5 bases from J, with 11 bases between. CDR3 nucleotide sequence: TGTGCCAGCAGACAGACAGTACATCAGCCCCAGCATTTT. This codes for CASRQTVHQPQHF.

In its sample, this clonotype was seen many times. The chain employs TRBV7-2 and TRBJ1-3, with D perhaps TRBD1 (5 bases). Germline V gene lookup returns CDR1 SGHTA and CDR2 FQGNSA. The CDR3 covers 14 residues. V gave up 7 bases and J gave up 0 bases, with 10 bases separating them. CDR3 in DNA: TGTGCCAGCACACAAACAGGCTCTGGAAACACCATATATTTT. It is translated as CASTQTGSGNTIYF. Full variable domain (missing parts from reference TRBV7-2 and TRBJ1-3): GAGVSQSPSNKVTEKGKDVELRCDPISGHTALYWYRQSLGQGLEFLIYFQGNSAPDKSGLPSDRFSAERTGGSVSTLTIQRTQQEDSAVYLCASTQTGSGNTIYFGEGSWLTVV.

In this sample, this clonotype turned up many times. The rearrangement joins TRBV28 to TRBJ1-5; no firm D call. Germline CDR1 reads MDHEN; CDR2 reads SYDVKM. The CDR3 is made up of 16 amino acids. V was cut by 7 bases and J by 4 bases, with 20 bases left in between. The CDR3 coding sequence is TGTGCCAGCACTAAAAGAGGTCCCCGGGCTAATCAGCCCCAGCATTTT. Protein sequence: CASTKRGPRANQPQHF.